The 21 T cell receptor beta chains below were found in one sample sequenced in a study of blood T cell repertoires in COVID-19. Generated by immunoSEQ multiplex PCR, the TCRdb table keeps only in-frame clones and is missing some. Of roughly 270,000 clones in the sample, about 85% were seen once. What was sequenced was PBMCs or T cells enriched from blood (not recorded which). Receptors were obtained from a woman in her fifties or sixties who had recovered from COVID-19.

This clone occurred once. The rearrangement joins TRBV6-2 or TRBV6-3 to TRBJ1-2, with TRBD1 identical over 9 bases. With 5 bases clipped from V and 5 bases from J, the junction kept 6 bases outside the gene matches. Germline V lookup: CDR1 MNHEY, CDR2 SVGEGT. This CDR3 has 14 residues. The CDR3 region has the DNA TGTGCCAGCAGTCCACAGGGGGCAAGGTATGGCTACACCTTC. Protein: CASSPQGARYGYTF.

The gene calls are TRBV7-9 and TRBJ1-5, with 11 bases aligning to TRBD1. Germline assignment: CDR1 SEHNR and CDR2 FQNEAQ (reference sequence). CDR3 length: 15 amino acids. V was pared by 4 bases and J by 6 bases, with 5 bases of the junction left unmatched. The CDR3 is CASSSGQGASQPQHF. The DNA for the CDR3 is TGTGCCAGCAGCTCCGGACAGGGGGCCAGTCAGCCCCAGCATTTT.

CDR3: CASSPNLNTEAFF. CDR3 sequence (DNA): TGTGCCAGCAGCCCGAACTTGAACACTGAAGCTTTCTTT. This sequence joins TRBV7-9 and TRBJ1-1; D is unclear. The V gene's germline CDR1 is SEHNR and CDR2 FQNEAQ (reference sequence). Between the trimmed V and J ends, which lost 5 bases and 0 bases, there was a span of 7 bases. The CDR3 runs to 13 residues.

This clone came up once. The chain recombines TRBV7-9 with TRBJ1-1, with D possibly TRBD1 on 6 matching bases. V was clipped by 5 bases and J by 4 bases, with 17 bases between them. CDR3 size: 15 residues. Per the germline V gene, CDR1 is SEHNR and CDR2 is FQNEAQ (reference sequence). CDR3 nucleotides: TGTGCCAGCAGCACTAGCGGGCAGGGGACCACTGAAGCTTTCTTT. Translation: CASSTSGQGTTEAFF.

V usage is TRBV2 and J usage is TRBJ2-7; D possibly corresponds to TRBD1 (6 bases). Trimming left V 6 bases short and J 2 bases short, with 11 bases between. This CDR3 comprises 13 residues. CDR1 is SNHLY, CDR2 FYNNEI, per germline. CDR3 in amino acids: CASRRDTAYEQYF. The CDR3 DNA reads TGTGCCAGCAGGAGGGACACCGCCTACGAGCAGTACTTC.

The V and J genes are TRBV4-1 and TRBJ2-7, with 8 bases that match TRBD2. Looked up from germline, CDR1 is MGHRA and CDR2 is YSYEKL. The J segment lost 4 bases and the V segment lost 5 bases, leaving 10 bases of the junction unmatched. The CDR3 loop spans 15 amino acids. The CDR3 DNA sequence: TGCGCCAGCAGCTTACGCTTAGCGGGGACATACGAGCAGTACTTC. It specifies CASSLRLAGTYEQYF.

The V call is TRBV28, the J call TRBJ1-3; D ambiguous. Deletions cut 7 bases from V and 6 bases from J, with 7 bases between. Germline loops: CDR1 MDHEN, CDR2 SYDVKM. The CDR3 extends over 11 amino acids. CDR3 protein: CASIDVNTIYF. CDR3 DNA: TGTGCCAGCATAGATGTAAACACCATATATTTT. Variable domain in full (rest from reference TRBV28 and TRBJ1-3): DVKVTQSSRYLVKRTGEKVFLECVQDMDHENMFWYRQDPGLGLRLIYFSYDVKMKEKGDIPEGYSVSREKKERFSLILESASTNQTSMYLCASIDVNTIYFGEGSWLTVV.

The chain uses TRBV6-1 and TRBJ2-6; D is undetermined. Trimming removed 2 bases at V and 1 base at J, with 12 bases between. The CDR3 has 17 amino acids. The germline V gene encodes CDR1 MNHNS and CDR2 SASEGT. The CDR3 loop reads CASSEPQWASGANVLTF. For the CDR3, the DNA is TGTGCCAGCAGTGAACCCCAGTGGGCTTCTGGGGCCAACGTCCTGACTTTC.

The chain is built from TRBV18 and TRBJ1-1, with D tentatively TRBD1 (6 bases). Between the trimmed V and J ends, which lost 3 bases and 7 bases, there was a span of 12 bases. The CDR3 covers 13 residues. Germline loops: CDR1 KGHSH, CDR2 LQKENI. CDR3 coding DNA: TGTGCCAGCTCACCCCAGACAGGCCTTGAAGCTTTCTTT. Translating gives CASSPQTGLEAFF.

This sequence joins TRBV19 and TRBJ1-6; TRBD1 matches at 7 bases. Germline lookup yields CDR1 LNHDA and CDR2 SQIVND (reference sequence). The length of the CDR3 is 14 residues. The junction had 8 bases not matched to a gene; V was cut back by 8 bases and J by 7 bases. The CDR3 DNA reads TGTGCCAGTGGGGAACAGGGGAGCAATTCACCCCTCCACTTT. This sequence encodes CASGEQGSNSPLHF.

The chain links TRBV9 to TRBJ2-6, with TRBD1 matching 7 bases. Germline trimming cut 7 bases from V and 1 base from J; bases unmatched to any gene: 2. The germline gives CDR1 SGDLS, CDR2 YYNGEE. The CDR3 consists of 14 residues. The CDR3 loop is CASGGQSGANVLTF. CDR3 sequence (DNA): TGTGCCAGCGGGGGACAGTCTGGGGCCAACGTCCTGACTTTC.

This rearrangement joins TRBV9 to TRBJ1-3, with unresolved D. The CDR3 length is 14 residues. Trimming removed 3 bases at V and 0 bases at J, with 7 bases between. The germline V gene has CDR1 SGDLS and CDR2 YYNGEE. The CDR3 sequence is CASSDTYSGNTIYF. CDR3 nucleotides: TGTGCCAGCAGCGATACATACTCTGGAAACACCATATATTTT.

The chain has TRBV10-3 and TRBJ2-5; unclear D gene. This CDR3 has 13 residues. Germline CDR1 reads ENHRY; CDR2 reads SYGVKD. V lost 4 bases, J lost 3 bases, and 9 bases lay in between. In nucleotides, the CDR3 is TGTGCCATCAGTGGTGCACCGGAAGAGACCCAGTACTTC. It translates to CAISGAPEETQYF.

The V gene is TRBV19, the J gene TRBJ1-2, with D unclear. Germline V gene data show CDR1 as LNHDA and CDR2 as SQIVND (reference sequence). V was trimmed by 11 bases and J by 6 bases, leaving 16 bases between them. The CDR3 runs 12 residues. The CDR3 is CACKYAADGYTF. For the CDR3, the DNA is TGTGCCTGTAAGTACGCGGCAGATGGCTACACCTTC.

The V gene is TRBV28, the J gene TRBJ1-1, with 9 positions matching TRBD1. Germline V gene data show CDR1 as MDHEN and CDR2 as SYDVKM. This CDR3 has 15 amino acids. The junction had 7 bases not matched to a gene; V was cut back by 5 bases and J by 3 bases. The CDR3 spells CASSVQGAFDTEAFF. The CDR3 bases are TGTGCCAGCAGTGTACAGGGGGCGTTCGACACTGAAGCTTTCTTT.

The rearrangement joins TRBV5-8 to TRBJ2-3; TRBD1 matches at 7 bases. This CDR3 is 18 amino acids long. The junction had 16 bases not matched to a gene; V was cut back by 4 bases and J by 2 bases. CDR1 is SGHTS, CDR2 YDEGEE, per germline. Here the CDR3 reads CASSVRDSPGGLTDTQYF. The CDR3 DNA sequence: TGTGCCAGCAGCGTCCGGGACAGCCCTGGGGGTCTCACAGATACGCAGTATTTT. Variable domain in full (rest from reference TRBV5-8 and TRBJ2-3): EAGVTQSPTHLIKTRGQQATLRCSPISGHTSVYWYQQALGLGLQFLLWYDEGEERNRGNFPPRFSGRQFPNYSSELNVNALELEDSALYLCASSVRDSPGGLTDTQYFGPGTRLTVL.

The V call is TRBV29-1, the J call TRBJ1-2; D is undetermined. CDR3 length: 13 amino acids. CDR1 and CDR2 (germline): SQVTM, ANQGSEA. V was clipped by 2 bases and J by 3 bases, with 10 bases between them. This CDR3 reads CSVESRGYYGYTF. CDR3 DNA sequence: TGCAGCGTTGAATCGCGCGGGTACTATGGCTACACCTTC.

This clone occurred a few times. This chain connects TRBV2 to TRBJ1-3, with TRBD1 as a possible D gene (6 bases). Germline loops: CDR1 SNHLY, CDR2 FYNNEI. CDR3 length: 14 residues. Trimming stripped 6 bases from V and 4 bases from J, with 13 bases between. CDR3: CASRATGSGNTIYF. The CDR3 DNA follows: TGTGCCAGCAGAGCTACAGGGTCAGGAAACACCATATATTTT.

The chain has TRBV3-1 (or the pseudogene TRBV3-2) and TRBJ1-1; D is ambiguous. Trimming stripped 0 bases from V and 0 bases from J, with 5 bases between. Germline V CDR1 and CDR2: LGHDT, YNNKEL (reference sequence). The CDR3 covers 14 residues. The CDR3 loop is CASSQESLNTEAFF. The CDR3 DNA reads TGTGCCAGCAGCCAAGAGAGCCTGAACACTGAAGCTTTCTTT.

As DNA, the CDR3 is TGTGCCAGCAGTCCTCTCCGAGTCGGTGGCTACACCTTC. Its protein is CASSPLRVGGYTF. The genes are TRBV28 and TRBJ1-2, with D unclear. V dropped 5 bases and J dropped 7 bases, with 14 bases sitting between them. Germline values: CDR1 MDHEN, CDR2 SYDVKM. This CDR3 comprises 13 residues.

This chain links TRBV7-2 with TRBJ2-7; D not resolved. Trimming shortened V by 1 base and J by 1 base, and 8 bases separated the two germline ends. The CDR3 covers 14 residues. Germline V gene data show CDR1 as SGHTA and CDR2 as FQGNSA. The CDR3 spells CASSLVVRSYEQYF. The CDR3, as DNA: TGTGCCAGCAGCTTAGTGGTCAGGTCCTACGAGCAGTACTTC.